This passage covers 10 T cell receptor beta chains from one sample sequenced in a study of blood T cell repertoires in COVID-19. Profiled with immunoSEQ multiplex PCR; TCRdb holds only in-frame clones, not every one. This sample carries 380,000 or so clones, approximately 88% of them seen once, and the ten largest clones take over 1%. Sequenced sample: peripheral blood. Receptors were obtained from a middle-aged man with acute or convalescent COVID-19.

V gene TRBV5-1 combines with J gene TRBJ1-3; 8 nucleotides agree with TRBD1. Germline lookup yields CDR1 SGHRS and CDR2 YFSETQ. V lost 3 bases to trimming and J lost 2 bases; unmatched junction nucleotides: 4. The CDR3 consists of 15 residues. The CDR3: CASSYDRGTGNTIYF. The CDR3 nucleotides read TGCGCCAGCAGCTATGACAGGGGCACTGGAAACACCATATATTTT. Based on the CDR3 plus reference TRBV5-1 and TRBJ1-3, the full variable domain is KAGVTQTPRYLIKTRGQQVTLSCSPISGHRSVSWYQQTPGQGLQFLFEYFSETQRNKGNFPGRFSGRQFSNSRSEMNVSTLELGDSALYLCASSYDRGTGNTIYFGEGSWLTVV.

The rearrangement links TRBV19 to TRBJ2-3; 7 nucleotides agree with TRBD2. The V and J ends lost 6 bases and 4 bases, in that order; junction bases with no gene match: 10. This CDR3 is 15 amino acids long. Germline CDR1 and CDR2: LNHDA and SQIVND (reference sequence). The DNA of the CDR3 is TGTGCCAGTAGCCCCCGCGGGAGTAATTCAGATACGCAGTATTTT. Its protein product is CASSPRGSNSDTQYF. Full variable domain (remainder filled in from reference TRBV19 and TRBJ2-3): DGGITQSPKYLFRKEGQNVTLSCEQNLNHDAMYWYRQDPGQGLRLIYYSQIVNDFQKGDIAEGYSVSREKKESFPLTVTSAQKNPTAFYLCASSPRGSNSDTQYFGPGTRLTVL.

CDR3 sequence: CASSFFRYTGTSFTDTQYF. CDR3 sequence (DNA): TGTGCCAGCAGTTTCTTTAGATACACCGGGACTAGCTTCACAGATACGCAGTATTTT. The J gene is TRBJ2-3, the V gene TRBV27; TRBD2 aligns across 9 bases. The CDR3 has 19 residues. With 3 bases clipped from V and 2 bases from J, the junction kept 15 bases outside the gene matches. The germline CDR1 and CDR2 sequences are MNHEY and SMNVEV (reference sequence).

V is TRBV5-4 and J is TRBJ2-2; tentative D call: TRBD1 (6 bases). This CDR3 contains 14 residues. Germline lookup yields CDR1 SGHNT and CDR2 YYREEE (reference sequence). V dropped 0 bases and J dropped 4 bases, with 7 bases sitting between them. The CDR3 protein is CASSLEQGTGELFF. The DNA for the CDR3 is TGTGCCAGCAGCTTGGAACAGGGCACCGGGGAGCTGTTTTTT.

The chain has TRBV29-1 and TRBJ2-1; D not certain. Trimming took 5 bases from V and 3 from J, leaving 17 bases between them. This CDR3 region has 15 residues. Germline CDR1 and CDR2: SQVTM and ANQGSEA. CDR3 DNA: TGCAGCGTTACAAAGGTCCGGGTGGGCTACAATGAGCAGTTCTTC. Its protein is CSVTKVRVGYNEQFF.

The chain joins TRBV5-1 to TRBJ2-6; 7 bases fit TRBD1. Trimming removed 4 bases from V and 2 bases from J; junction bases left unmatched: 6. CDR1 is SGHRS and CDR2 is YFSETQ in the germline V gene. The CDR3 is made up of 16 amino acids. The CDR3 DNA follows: TGCGCCAGCAGCACAGCTCAGGGGGCTGGGGCCAACGTCCTGACTTTC. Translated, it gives CASSTAQGAGANVLTF.

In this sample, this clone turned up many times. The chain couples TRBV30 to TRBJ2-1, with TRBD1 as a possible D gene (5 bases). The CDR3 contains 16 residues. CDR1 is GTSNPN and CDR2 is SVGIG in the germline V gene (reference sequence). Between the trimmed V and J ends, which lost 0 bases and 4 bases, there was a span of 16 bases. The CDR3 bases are TGTGCCTGGAGTGTACTCGGTCTGACAGAGTACAATGAGCAGTTCTTC. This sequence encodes CAWSVLGLTEYNEQFF.

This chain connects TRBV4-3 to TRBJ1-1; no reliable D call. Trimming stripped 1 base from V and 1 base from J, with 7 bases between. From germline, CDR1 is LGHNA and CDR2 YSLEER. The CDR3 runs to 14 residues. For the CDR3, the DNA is TGCGCCAGCAGCCAAGGCCCGGGGAACACTGAAGCTTTCTTT. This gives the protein CASSQGPGNTEAFF.

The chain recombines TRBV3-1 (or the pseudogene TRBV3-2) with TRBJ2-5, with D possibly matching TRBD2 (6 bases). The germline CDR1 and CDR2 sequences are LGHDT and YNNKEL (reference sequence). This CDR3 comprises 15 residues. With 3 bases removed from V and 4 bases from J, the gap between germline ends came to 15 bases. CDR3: CASSQNHIGGETQYF. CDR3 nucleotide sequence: TGTGCCAGCAGCCAGAACCATATCGGGGGAGAGACCCAGTACTTC.

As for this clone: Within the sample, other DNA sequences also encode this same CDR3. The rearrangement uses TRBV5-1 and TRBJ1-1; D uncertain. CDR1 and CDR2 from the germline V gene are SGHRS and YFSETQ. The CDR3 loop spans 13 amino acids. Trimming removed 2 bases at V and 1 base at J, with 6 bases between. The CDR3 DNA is TGCGCCAGCAGCTTTGGAGGGAACACTGAAGCTTTCTTT. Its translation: CASSFGGNTEAFF.